Described below is a single TCR beta chain sequence and its context. Its matching antigen is unknown. The data were taken from a study of OX40 agonist ivuxolimab in advanced cancers. The CDR3 length is 13 residues. Trimming removed 5 bases at V and 0 bases at J, with 5 bases between. Germline V gene data show CDR1 as MNHNS and CDR2 as SASEGT. The study's findings and limits: At 0.1 to 3.0 mg/kg and by week 6, CD4+ and CD8+ T cells in the blood had expanded clonally.

The protocol was immunoSEQ multiplex PCR, while the TCRdb copy is restricted to in-frame clones and leaves out a portion. The data show about 73,000 clones, almost 90% seen once. This chain connects TRBV6-1 to TRBJ1-3; D remains unclear. The sequence derives from an adult with an advanced solid tumor such as melanoma, head and neck, liver or kidney cancer. The sample here was CD4+ or CD8+ T cells sorted from blood, taken in a trial of the OX40 agonist ivuxolimab. The CDR3, as DNA: TGTGCCAGCAGTTTCCTCTCTGGAAACACCATATATTTT. This translates into CASSFLSGNTIYF.